Below are 9 T cell receptor beta chains sequenced from a single sample in a study of blood T cell repertoires in COVID-19. Profiling relied on immunoSEQ multiplex PCR, and the TCRdb table lists in-frame clones only, not all of them. The data contain fewer than 300,000 clones, more than 75% of them singletons. The specimen sequenced was peripheral blood. These receptors all come from a woman aged 40 to 55 who had recovered from COVID-19.

The CDR3 here is CASSPLPAGADTQYF. The CDR3 nucleotides read TGTGCCAGCAGCCCGCTCCCAGCGGGAGCGGATACGCAGTATTTT. This sequence joins TRBV11-2 and TRBJ2-3, with 8 bases identical to TRBD2. This CDR3 has 15 amino acids. V lost 5 bases and J lost 6; bases outside the gene matches: 10. From germline, CDR1 is SGHAT and CDR2 FQNNGV.

This rearrangement joins TRBV4-1 to TRBJ2-1, with 7 positions matching TRBD2. The V segment lost 0 bases and the J segment 2 bases; nucleotides outside the gene matches: 4. The CDR3 length is 16 residues. Germline values: CDR1 MGHRA, CDR2 YSYEKL. Here the CDR3 reads CASSQERGVAYNEQFF. The DNA of the CDR3 is TGCGCCAGCAGCCAAGAACGGGGGGTGGCCTACAATGAGCAGTTCTTC.

The chain carries TRBV28 and TRBJ1-5, with a weak D call TRBD1 (5 bases). CDR1 and CDR2 (germline): MDHEN, SYDVKM. The CDR3 consists of 13 residues. Trimming took 4 bases from V and 7 from J, leaving 11 bases between them. CDR3 nucleotides: TGTGCCAGCAGTTGGGGGGTCCGGCAGCCCCAGCATTTT. It codes for CASSWGVRQPQHF.

The rearrangement uses TRBV5-4 and TRBJ2-5, with TRBD2 matching 7 bases. In germline, CDR1 is SGHNT, CDR2 YYREEE (reference sequence). CDR3 size: 14 residues. J lost 2 bases, V lost 2 bases, and 3 bases had no gene match. The CDR3 region has the DNA TGTGCCAGCAGCTTCCGTAGCGGGCAAGAGACCCAGTACTTC. Protein: CASSFRSGQETQYF. Full variable domain (remainder filled in from reference TRBV5-4 and TRBJ2-5): ETGVTQSPTHLIKTRGQQVTLRCSSQSGHNTVSWYQQALGQGPQFIFQYYREEENGRGNFPPRFSGLQFPNYSSELNVNALELDDSALYLCASSFRSGQETQYFGPGTRLLVL.

The gene calls are TRBV2 and TRBJ2-1; possibly TRBD2 for D (6 bases). The CDR3 loop spans 15 amino acids. Germline loops: CDR1 SNHLY, CDR2 FYNNEI. V was clipped by 1 base and J by 7 bases, with 14 bases between them. CDR3 nucleotide sequence: TGTGCCAGCAGTGAAGGTGGGAGGACCTCAAATGAGCAGTTCTTC. Translation: CASSEGGRTSNEQFF.

The chain employs TRBV10-2 and TRBJ2-7, with D possibly matching TRBD1 (5 bases). CDR1 is WSHSY and CDR2 is SAAADI in the germline V gene. CDR3 length: 14 residues. V gave up 1 base and J gave up 0 bases, with 7 bases separating them. The CDR3 DNA reads TGCGCCAGCAGTGAGTGGGGCAGCTCCTACGAGCAGTACTTC. Its translation is CASSEWGSSYEQYF.

This clone has just one count. The V gene is TRBV7-2, the J gene TRBJ2-7; weak D call: TRBD2 (5 bases). V was cut by 5 bases and J by 6 bases, with 17 bases left in between. The CDR3 runs to 14 residues. Per germline, CDR1 SGHTA and CDR2 FQGNSA. Written as DNA, the CDR3 is TGTGCCAGCAGCGCCACTAGGGCACCGGGCGAGCAGTACTTC. Protein sequence: CASSATRAPGEQYF.

A single count supports this clone. The V call is TRBV18, the J call TRBJ2-2, with D possibly matching TRBD1 (5 bases). V lost 3 bases and J lost 1, with 9 bases in between. The CDR3 contains 15 residues. Germline-derived CDR1 and CDR2 are KGHSH and LQKENI. The CDR3 sequence is CASSPLRENTGELFF. The CDR3 DNA follows: TGTGCCAGCTCACCTCTCAGGGAGAACACCGGGGAGCTGTTTTTT.

This clone was seen only once. This chain joins TRBV24-1 and TRBJ2-5; the D gene is possibly TRBD1 (6 bases). The CDR3 loop spans 15 amino acids. Trimming removed 3 bases from V and 1 base from J, with 11 bases in between. From germline, CDR1 is KGHDR and CDR2 SFDVKD. This chain's CDR3 is CATSDGDRSQETQYF. The CDR3 nucleotides are TGTGCCACCAGTGATGGCGACAGGAGCCAAGAGACCCAGTACTTC.